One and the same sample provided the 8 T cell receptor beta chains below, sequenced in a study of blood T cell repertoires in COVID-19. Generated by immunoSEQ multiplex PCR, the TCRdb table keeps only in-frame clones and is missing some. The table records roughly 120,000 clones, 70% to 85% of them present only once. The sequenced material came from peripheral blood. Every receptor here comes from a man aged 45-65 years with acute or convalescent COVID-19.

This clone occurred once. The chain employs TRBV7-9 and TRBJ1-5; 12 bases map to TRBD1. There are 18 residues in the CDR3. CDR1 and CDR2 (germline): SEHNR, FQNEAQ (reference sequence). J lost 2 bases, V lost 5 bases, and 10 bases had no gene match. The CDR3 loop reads CASSPGTGGGLGNQPQHF. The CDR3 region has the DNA TGTGCCAGCAGCCCCGGGACAGGGGGCGGGTTGGGCAATCAGCCCCAGCATTTT. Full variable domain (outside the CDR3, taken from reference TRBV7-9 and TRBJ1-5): DTGVSQNPRHKITKRGQNVTFRCDPISEHNRLYWYRQTLGQGPEFLTYFQNEAQLEKSRLLSDRFSAERPKGSFSTLEIQRTEQGDSAMYLCASSPGTGGGLGNQPQHFGDGTRLSIL.

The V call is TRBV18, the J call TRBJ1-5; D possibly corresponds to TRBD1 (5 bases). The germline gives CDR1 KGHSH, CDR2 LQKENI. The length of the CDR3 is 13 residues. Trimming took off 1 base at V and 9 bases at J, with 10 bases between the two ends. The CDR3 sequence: CASSPLQGGPQHF. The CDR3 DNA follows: TGTGCCAGCTCACCACTTCAGGGAGGGCCCCAGCATTTT.

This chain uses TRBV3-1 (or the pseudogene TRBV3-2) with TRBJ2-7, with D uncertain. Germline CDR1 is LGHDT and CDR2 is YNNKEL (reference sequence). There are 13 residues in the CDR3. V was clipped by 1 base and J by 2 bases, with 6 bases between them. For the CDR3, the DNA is TGTGCCAGCAGCCAAGCGCTAGCCTACGAGCAGTACTTC. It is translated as CASSQALAYEQYF.

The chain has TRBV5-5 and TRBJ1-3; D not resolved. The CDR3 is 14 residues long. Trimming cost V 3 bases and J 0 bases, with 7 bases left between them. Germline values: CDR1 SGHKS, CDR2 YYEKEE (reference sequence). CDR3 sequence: CASSSGGSGNTIYF. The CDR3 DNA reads TGTGCCAGCAGCTCAGGAGGCTCTGGAAACACCATATATTTT.

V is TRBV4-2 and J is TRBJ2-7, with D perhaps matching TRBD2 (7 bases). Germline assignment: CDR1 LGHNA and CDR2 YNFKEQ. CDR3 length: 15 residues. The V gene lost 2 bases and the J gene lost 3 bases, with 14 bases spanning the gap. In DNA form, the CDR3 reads TGTGCCAGCAGCCAACTACAGGGAGGGTACTACGAGCAGTACTTC. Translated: CASSQLQGGYYEQYF.

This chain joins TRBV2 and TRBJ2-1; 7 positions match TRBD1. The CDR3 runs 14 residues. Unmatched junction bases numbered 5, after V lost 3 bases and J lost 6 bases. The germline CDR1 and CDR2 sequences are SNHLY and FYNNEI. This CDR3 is CASSDSQGVNEQFF. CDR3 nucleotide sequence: TGTGCCAGCAGTGATTCCCAGGGGGTCAATGAGCAGTTCTTC.

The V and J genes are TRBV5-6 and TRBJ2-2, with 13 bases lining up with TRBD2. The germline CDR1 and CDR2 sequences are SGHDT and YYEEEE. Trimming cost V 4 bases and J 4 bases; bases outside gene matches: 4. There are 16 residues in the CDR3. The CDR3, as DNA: TGTGCCAGCAGCCTCACTAGCGGGAGGGGCACCGGGGAGCTGTTTTTT. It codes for CASSLTSGRGTGELFF.

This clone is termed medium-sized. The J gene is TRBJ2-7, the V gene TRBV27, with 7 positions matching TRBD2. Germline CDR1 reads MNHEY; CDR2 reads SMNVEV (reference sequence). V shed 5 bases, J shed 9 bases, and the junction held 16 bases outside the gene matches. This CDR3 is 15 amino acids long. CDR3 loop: CASSLTPGLSMAQYF. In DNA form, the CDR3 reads TGTGCCAGCAGTCTAACACCGGGACTATCTATGGCGCAGTACTTC.